What follows are 25 T cell receptor beta chains derived from one specimen sequenced in a study of post-analysis software for immune sequencing data (dated by TCRdb to between 2014 and 2016). Their antigen targets remain unknown. What the authors observed across the whole study: Roughly 5 TRBV segments, including TRBV5-6, TRBV5-1 and TRBV20-1, were significantly more frequent in patients than controls.

Receptors were amplified or captured by PCR. The instrument was an Illumina HiSeq 2500. To reduce PCR and sequencing biases, unique molecular identifiers were incorporated into the TCR beta cDNA libraries. Clones were called with MiXCR by TCRdb after fastp trimmed the public reads at Q25, and only in-frame beta chains were retained. Every CDR3 protein is listed once, alongside the most common genes and DNA of its rows. For this sample there are about 680,000 distinct CDR3 sequences; about 60% appear just once. The biggest ten clones account for about 11% of the sample. The specimen sequenced was blood. The receptors were sampled from a girl aged 2-10 years with multiple sclerosis.

V is TRBV15 and J is TRBJ2-1; 14 nucleotides line up with TRBD2. Trimming cost V 3 bases and J 9 bases; bases outside gene matches: 7. The V gene's germline CDR1 is LNHNV and CDR2 YYDKDF (reference sequence). The CDR3 extends over 16 amino acids. This CDR3 is CATSSWGLAGEGEQFF. As DNA, the CDR3 is TGTGCCACCAGCAGTTGGGGACTAGCGGGAGAGGGTGAGCAGTTCTTC.

The CDR3 is CASSTRRTGLAPYEQYF. As DNA, the CDR3 is TGTGCCAGCAGTACGAGACGCACGGGACTAGCTCCCTACGAGCAGTACTTC. This chain uses TRBV6-1 with TRBJ2-7; 9 bases agree with TRBD2. Germline CDR1 and CDR2: MNHNS and SASEGT. The CDR3 has 17 amino acids. The V and J ends lost 5 bases and 2 bases, in that order; junction bases with no gene match: 13.

CDR3 sequence: CASSPEAGATYNEQFF. The CDR3 DNA reads TGCGCCAGCAGCCCGGAGGCGGGAGCAACTTACAATGAGCAGTTCTTC. This chain joins TRBV5-1 and TRBJ2-1; 7 nucleotides align to TRBD2. The J segment lost 4 bases and the V segment lost 4 bases, leaving 11 bases of the junction unmatched. The CDR3 totals 16 residues. The germline CDR1 and CDR2 sequences are SGHRS and YFSETQ.

The chain couples TRBV7-9 to TRBJ1-6; no reliable D call. Trimming took 2 bases from V and 9 from J, leaving 20 bases between them. This CDR3 comprises 17 residues. CDR1 SEHNR and CDR2 FQNEAQ come from the germline V gene (reference sequence). The CDR3, as DNA: TGTGCCAGCAGCTTATACGATACGGGCACGGTCGGTTCACCCCTCCACTTT. Amino acids: CASSLYDTGTVGSPLHF.

The chain is built from TRBV10-3 and TRBJ2-7; either TRBD1 or TRBD2 may fit D (5 bases each). The germline V gene has CDR1 ENHRY and CDR2 SYGVKD. V lost 4 bases and J lost 0, with 7 bases in between. The length of the CDR3 is 13 residues. The CDR3 is CAISGDPSYEQYF. The CDR3 nucleotides read TGTGCCATCAGTGGGGACCCCTCCTACGAGCAGTACTTC.

This sequence joins TRBV4-1 and TRBJ1-2; no definite D call. This CDR3 contains 14 residues. Per germline, CDR1 MGHRA and CDR2 YSYEKL. Trimming cost V 0 bases and J 6 bases, with 11 bases left between them. The CDR3 loop reads CASSQEGLGDGYTF. The DNA of the CDR3 is TGCGCCAGCAGCCAAGAAGGTTTAGGAGATGGCTACACCTTC.

The chain carries TRBV5-6 and TRBJ2-4; no clear D gene. The J call could be wrong; TRBJ2-7 is a better fit for the DNA end. The germline V gene has CDR1 SGHDT and CDR2 YYEEEE. The CDR3 totals 13 residues. The CDR3 spells CASSVILGHEQYF. In nucleotides, the CDR3 is TGTGCCAGCAGCGTAATACTGGGCCACGAGCAGTACTTC.

V usage is TRBV6-5 and J usage is TRBJ2-3; no clear D gene. CDR1 and CDR2 from the germline V gene are MNHEY and SVGAGI. Trimming cost V 5 bases and J 4 bases, with 7 bases left between them. This CDR3 comprises 12 residues. The CDR3 reads CASSNPSDTQYF. CDR3 nucleotide sequence: TGTGCCAGCAGTAACCCCTCAGATACGCAGTATTTT.

V usage is TRBV15 and J usage is TRBJ2-3; TRBD1 is a possible D gene (5 bases). The V gene lost 0 bases and the J gene lost 2 bases, with 18 bases spanning the gap. Germline V gene sequence: CDR1 LNHNV, CDR2 YYDKDF (reference sequence). The CDR3 is 18 amino acids. The DNA of the CDR3 is TGTGCCACCAGCAGAGATCGGTGGAAAGGGGCCTTCACAGATACGCAGTATTTT. Protein sequence: CATSRDRWKGAFTDTQYF.

A remark on this clonotype: No conserved phenylalanine or tryptophan is present at the end of the CDR3, so a read error is the likely explanation. Because the CDR3's place on the DNA is in doubt, the DNA is left out and the CDR3 is given as listed by TCRdb. The chain employs TRBV29-1 and TRBJ2-5; TRBD1 is taken as the D call from the table, unchecked against the DNA. Germline loops: CDR1 SQVTM, CDR2 ANQGSEA. Ends included, the CDR3 has 15 residues. The CDR3 loop is CSVEGTGRRGYTFGS.

The chain recombines TRBV12-3 or TRBV12-4 with TRBJ2-3; 9 nucleotides agree with TRBD2. The CDR3 runs to 16 residues. J gave up 1 base and V 5 bases, and 7 bases lay outside the gene matches. The CDR3 DNA reads as TGTGCCAGCAGTAGCCAGCGGGAGGCCCGCACAGATACGCAGTATTTT. Its protein is CASSSQREARTDTQYF.

This clonotype turned up a few times. V and J are TRBV10-3 and TRBJ2-7; 8 positions agree with TRBD2. Germline V lookup: CDR1 ENHRY, CDR2 SYGVKD. Trimming at V came to 8 bases and at J to 0 bases, leaving 6 bases not matched to a gene. The CDR3 consists of 14 residues. CDR3 bases: TGTGCCATCCGCACTAGCGGCCTCTCCTACGAGCAGTACTTC. This codes for CAIRTSGLSYEQYF.

The V call is TRBV6-5, the J call TRBJ1-1; D gene unclear. Germline V gives CDR1 MNHEY, CDR2 SVGAGI. V shed 0 bases and J shed 1 base, with 12 bases lying between them. The CDR3 runs to 16 residues. CDR3 DNA sequence: TGTGCCAGCAGTTACTCGAGGGTGGCGGAGAACACTGAAGCTTTCTTT. Residues: CASSYSRVAENTEAFF.

In this sample, this clonotype turned up a few times. This chain uses TRBV10-3 with TRBJ2-3; tentatively, D is TRBD1 (6 bases). The CDR3 has 17 residues. The ends were cut back, 3 bases at V and 0 bases at J, with 16 bases in the middle. Germline CDR1 reads ENHRY; CDR2 reads SYGVKD. CDR3 coding DNA: TGTGCCATCAGTGAACAAACAGGGCGGCTTAGCACAGATACGCAGTATTTT. The encoded protein is CAISEQTGRLSTDTQYF.

The chain joins TRBV28 to TRBJ1-2; 7 nucleotides agree with TRBD1. V shed 2 bases and J 3 bases; nucleotides not matched to a gene: 6. The CDR3 has 15 residues. Germline CDR1 and CDR2: MDHEN and SYDVKM. The CDR3 bases are TGTGCCAGCAGTTTAACCGGGACAGTCTACTATGGCTACACCTTC. Translation gives CASSLTGTVYYGYTF.

This clonotype was observed a handful of times. The rearrangement uses TRBV7-2 and TRBJ1-6; 7 bases line up with TRBD1. Germline lookup yields CDR1 SGHTA and CDR2 FQGNSA. This CDR3 has 15 amino acids. The V gene end was trimmed by 4 bases and the J gene end by 7 bases; junction bases not matched to a gene: 7. CDR3 residues: CASSSLQGRNSPLHF. CDR3 nucleotides: TGTGCCAGCAGCTCCCTACAGGGGAGGAATTCACCCCTCCACTTT. The entire variable domain, with the rest obtained from reference TRBV7-2 and TRBJ1-6, is as follows: GAGVSQSPSNKVTEKGKDVELRCDPISGHTALYWYRQSLGQGLEFLIYFQGNSAPDKSGLPSDRFSAERTGGSVSTLTIQRTQQEDSAVYLCASSSLQGRNSPLHFGNGTRLTVT.

In its sample, this clonotype was seen a few times. V gene TRBV12-3 or TRBV12-4 combines with J gene TRBJ1-2, with D tentatively TRBD1 (5 bases). CDR3 length: 13 amino acids. Trimming stripped 6 bases from V and 5 bases from J, with 13 bases between. In nucleotides, the CDR3 is TGTGCCAGCAGCCCCCCAGGGCCGTATGGCTACACCTTC. This encodes CASSPPGPYGYTF.

This chain uses TRBV15 with TRBJ2-5, with TRBD2 identical over 7 bases. With 5 bases clipped from V and 5 bases from J, the junction kept 11 bases outside the gene matches. Germline V gene lookup returns CDR1 LNHNV and CDR2 YYDKDF (reference sequence). CDR3 length: 15 amino acids. In DNA, the CDR3 is TGTGCCACCAGCTCAGACGGAGCGGGGAGGGAGACCCAGTACTTC. It encodes CATSSDGAGRETQYF.

This clonotype appeared a few times. The chain combines TRBV4-1 with TRBJ2-1, with D possibly TRBD1 on 5 matching bases. Deletions cut 1 base from V and 1 base from J, with 11 bases between. Per germline, CDR1 MGHRA and CDR2 YSYEKL. This CDR3 is built from 16 residues. The CDR3 sequence: CASSQGRGSSYNEQFF. The DNA of the CDR3 is TGCGCCAGCAGCCAAGGAAGGGGTTCTTCCTACAATGAGCAGTTCTTC.

CDR3 sequence reads: CAISESGSASAPNYGYTF. In DNA, the CDR3 is TGTGCCATCAGTGAGTCGGGAAGTGCGTCGGCACCGAACTATGGCTACACCTTC. The chain recombines TRBV10-3 with TRBJ1-2; the D is unclear. This CDR3 has 18 residues. V lost 0 bases to trimming and J lost 2 bases, with 19 bases between them. Germline CDR1 reads ENHRY; CDR2 reads SYGVKD.

This clonotype has a handful of counts. The chain joins TRBV6-2 or TRBV6-3 to TRBJ2-3; D ambiguous. V was trimmed by 6 bases and J by 3 bases, leaving 10 bases between them. This CDR3 has 13 residues. Per germline, CDR1 MNHEY and CDR2 SVGEGT. Written as DNA, the CDR3 is TGTGCCAGCAGGCAAATCGGGACAGATACGCAGTATTTT. It codes for CASRQIGTDTQYF.

Only a few counts were recorded for this clonotype. V and J are TRBV20-1 and TRBJ2-7; maybe TRBD2 (6 bases). The germline V gene has CDR1 DFQATT and CDR2 SNEGSKA (reference sequence). This CDR3 is built from 14 residues. The ends were cut back, 6 bases at V and 0 bases at J, with 15 bases in the middle. The CDR3 is CSASLAELSYEQYF. For the CDR3, the DNA is TGCAGTGCCTCGTTAGCGGAGCTCTCCTACGAGCAGTACTTC.

The chain combines TRBV20-1 with TRBJ2-1, with TRBD1 matching over 8 bases. This CDR3 has 16 residues. Unmatched junction bases numbered 7, after V lost 1 base and J lost 2 bases. The V gene's germline CDR1 is DFQATT and CDR2 SNEGSKA (reference sequence). Here the CDR3 reads CSARGTGNSPYNEQFF. CDR3 nucleotides: TGCAGTGCTAGAGGGACAGGGAATTCCCCCTACAATGAGCAGTTCTTC.

CDR3 nucleotides: TGTGCCACCAGCAGAGATTCGCAGAATGGAGATACGCAGTATTTT. Its protein product is CATSRDSQNGDTQYF. This sequence joins TRBV15 and TRBJ2-3; D call uncertain. V lost 0 bases, J lost 5 bases, and 12 bases lay in between. Germline values: CDR1 LNHNV, CDR2 YYDKDF (reference sequence). The CDR3 has 15 amino acids.

The chain couples TRBV5-1 to TRBJ1-1; D remains ambiguous. V was cut by 0 bases and J by 4 bases, with 10 bases left in between. Per germline, CDR1 SGHRS and CDR2 YFSETQ. This CDR3 spans 14 amino acids. The CDR3 nucleotides read TGCGCCAGCAGCTTGGAATGGGCAGGCACTGAAGCTTTCTTT. It translates to CASSLEWAGTEAFF.